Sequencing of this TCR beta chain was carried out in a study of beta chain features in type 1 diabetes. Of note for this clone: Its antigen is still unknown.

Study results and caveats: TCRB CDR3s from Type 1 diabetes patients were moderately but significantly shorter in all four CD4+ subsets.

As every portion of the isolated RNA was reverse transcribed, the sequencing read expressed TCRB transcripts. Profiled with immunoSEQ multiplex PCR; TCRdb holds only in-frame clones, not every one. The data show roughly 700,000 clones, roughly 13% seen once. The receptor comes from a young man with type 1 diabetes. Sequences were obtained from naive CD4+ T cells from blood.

The CDR3 region has the DNA TGTGCCAGCACCTCGGACAGGGGGTACACTGAAGCTTTCTTT. Amino acids: CASTSDRGYTEAFF. The chain links TRBV2 to TRBJ1-1; 10 bases align to TRBD1. CDR3 size: 14 residues. Germline V gene sequence: CDR1 SNHLY, CDR2 FYNNEI. The V gene end was trimmed by 7 bases and the J gene end by 3 bases; junction bases not matched to a gene: 5.